This entry lists 10 T cell receptor beta chains sequenced from one sample in a study of CD4 T cells in relation to SARS-CoV-2 and coronaviruses. The antigens these receptors bind are not known. Unexposed donor CD4+ T cells date from about 2011-2018, before the COVID-19 pandemic. Isolation of CD4+ T cells took place after about 10 days in culture. TCRdb's table, derived via immunoSEQ multiplex PCR, lists solely in-frame clones and lacks some. The table has 29,000 or so clones, 75% to 80% seen once. The sequencing sample was made of CD4+ T cells from PBMCs, cultured in vitro. The receptors were sampled from a human donor in good health.

The chain joins TRBV4-3 to TRBJ1-2; D not certain. Looked up from germline, CDR1 is LGHNA and CDR2 is YSLEER. This CDR3 is 14 amino acids long. Trimming removed 1 base from V and 5 bases from J, with 11 bases in between. CDR3 sequence reads: CASSQGAGDYGYTF. In nucleotides, the CDR3 is TGCGCCAGCAGCCAAGGAGCAGGAGATTATGGCTACACCTTC.

The chain recombines TRBV21-1 with TRBJ2-5. TRBV21-1 has pseudogene status. The CDR3 length is 13 residues. CDR3 residues: CASSKGRGETQYF. In DNA form, the CDR3 reads TGTGCCAGCAGCAAAGGTCGTGGTGAGACCCAGTACTTC.

This chain joins TRBV30 and TRBJ1-3; maybe TRBD1 (5 bases). The CDR3 is made up of 12 amino acids. The ends were cut back, 5 bases at V and 0 bases at J, with 5 bases in the middle. Looked up from germline, CDR1 is GTSNPN and CDR2 is SVGIG (reference sequence). The CDR3: CAWGTSGNTIYF. The CDR3 bases are TGTGCCTGGGGGACCTCTGGAAACACCATATATTTT.

The chain has TRBV4-1 and TRBJ1-2; 7 bases align to TRBD1. The CDR3 loop spans 13 amino acids. Germline V gene data show CDR1 as MGHRA and CDR2 as YSYEKL. Losses at the gene ends were 3 bases for V and 6 bases for J; bases not matched to a gene: 4. The CDR3 loop is CASSQSGGDGYTF. The CDR3 DNA reads TGCGCCAGCAGCCAGTCAGGGGGGGATGGCTACACCTTC.

This clone was picked up one time. The rearrangement joins TRBV6-5 to TRBJ2-5; possibly TRBD2 for D (6 bases). Per germline, CDR1 MNHEY and CDR2 SVGAGI. CDR3 length: 13 amino acids. V shed 5 bases and J shed 0 bases, with 7 bases lying between them. As DNA, the CDR3 is TGTGCCAGCAGTAGGGACTACCAAGAGACCCAGTACTTC. Translation gives CASSRDYQETQYF.

This chain links TRBV6-2 or TRBV6-3 with TRBJ2-1; tentative D call: TRBD1 (5 bases). Between the trimmed V and J ends, which lost 3 bases and 6 bases, there was a span of 12 bases. CDR1 is MNHEY, CDR2 SVGEGT, per germline. The CDR3 totals 14 residues. CDR3 amino acids: CASSYGRASNEQFF. The CDR3 DNA is TGTGCCAGCAGTTATGGCAGGGCGAGCAATGAGCAGTTCTTC.

The CDR3 coding sequence is TGTGCCACCAGTGATCCGGGGACAGAGAGTGGGAATGAGCAGTTCTTC. Amino acids: CATSDPGTESGNEQFF. The genes are TRBV24-1 and TRBJ2-1, with TRBD1 identical over 7 bases. The CDR3 totals 16 residues. Unmatched junction bases numbered 11, after V lost 3 bases and J lost 7 bases. Germline V lookup: CDR1 KGHDR, CDR2 SFDVKD.

The chain links TRBV7-2 to TRBJ2-2; the D is unclear. Between the trimmed V and J ends, which lost 3 bases and 3 bases, there was a span of 8 bases. CDR3 length equals 14 residues. Looked up from germline, CDR1 is SGHTA and CDR2 is FQGNSA. CDR3 sequence (DNA): TGTGCCAGCAGCTTTCATACTGACACCGGGGAGCTGTTTTTT. As protein: CASSFHTDTGELFF.

This chain joins TRBV2 and TRBJ2-7; 11 bases are shared with TRBD1. Trimming took 4 bases from V and 3 from J; bases not matched to a gene: 2. Per the germline V gene, CDR1 is SNHLY and CDR2 is FYNNEI. The CDR3 is 14 amino acids. The CDR3 loop reads CASSGTGGFYEQYF. DNA for the CDR3: TGTGCCAGCAGTGGGACAGGGGGCTTCTACGAGCAGTACTTC.

This clone was counted a single time. The gene calls are TRBV7-9 and TRBJ2-1; 7 positions agree with TRBD2. The J segment lost 6 bases and the V segment lost 5 bases, leaving 7 bases of the junction unmatched. There are 14 residues in the CDR3. Germline-derived CDR1 and CDR2 are SEHNR and FQNEAQ (reference sequence). The CDR3 protein is CASSAGTISNEQFF. The CDR3 DNA is TGTGCCAGCAGCGCGGGGACTATTTCCAATGAGCAGTTCTTC. The full variable domain, rest sourced from reference TRBV7-9 and TRBJ2-1, is DTGVSQNPRHKITKRGQNVTFRCDPISEHNRLYWYRQTLGQGPEFLTYFQNEAQLEKSRLLSDRFSAERPKGSFSTLEIQRTEQGDSAMYLCASSAGTISNEQFFGPGTRLTVL.